The present T cell receptor beta chain was sequenced within a study of blood T cell repertoires in COVID-19. As for the study in general: The samples span acute and convalescent COVID-19 from the United States, Italy and Spain. In each case, the material was cDNA or gDNA derived from T cells, B-cell-depleted T cells, or PBMCs.

As originally analysed: It was from reference gene primer amplification that nucleated cell counts were estimated. TCRdb keeps only in-frame clones here, not all; method: immunoSEQ multiplex PCR. V and J calls and clone size are given by that table; D and trimming were obtained from the DNA. The profile covers just under 90,000 clones, with about 91% appearing a single time and around 0.47% taken by the ten largest. The V end was cut by 0 bases, the J end by 1 base, with 14 bases between. This CDR3 spans 16 amino acids. The V gene's germline CDR1 is SGDLS and CDR2 YYNGEE. The chain carries TRBV9 and TRBJ2-7; D remains unclear. The sequence derives from a man aged 55 to 70 with acute or convalescent COVID-19. Sequencing was carried out using peripheral blood. The DNA of the CDR3 is TGTGCCAGCAGCGTAGAGCAAAAATCCCAATCCTACGAGCAGTACTTC. This gives the protein CASSVEQKSQSYEQYF.